This T cell receptor (beta chain) originates from a study of shared clonotypes between healthy human individuals. CDR3 size: 12 residues. Trimming removed 3 bases from V and 4 bases from J, with 6 bases in between. The V gene's germline CDR1 is SGHRS and CDR2 YFSETQ. This clone was recorded only once. Its matching antigen is unknown. Generated by immunoSEQ multiplex PCR, the TCRdb table keeps only in-frame clones and is missing some. The sample contains around 2.1 million clones, approximately 94% of which appear only once. The study, taken as a whole, reports: Relative to clonotypes present in all four donors, those not shared had lower generation probabilities. Sorted-subset sequencing was shown by rarefaction to be incomplete despite large depth. Naive subsets tended to show greater estimated richness than memory subsets. Only blood was sampled; tissue repertoires likely differ.

The sequence derives from a young man in good health. The material sequenced was naive CD4+ T cells sorted from blood. Subset: CD45RA+ positively selected. V is TRBV5-1 and J is TRBJ2-3; possible D gene TRBD2, 6 bases. In nucleotides, the CDR3 is TGCGCCAGCAGCTGGGGGGCAGATACGCAGTATTTT. It specifies CASSWGADTQYF.